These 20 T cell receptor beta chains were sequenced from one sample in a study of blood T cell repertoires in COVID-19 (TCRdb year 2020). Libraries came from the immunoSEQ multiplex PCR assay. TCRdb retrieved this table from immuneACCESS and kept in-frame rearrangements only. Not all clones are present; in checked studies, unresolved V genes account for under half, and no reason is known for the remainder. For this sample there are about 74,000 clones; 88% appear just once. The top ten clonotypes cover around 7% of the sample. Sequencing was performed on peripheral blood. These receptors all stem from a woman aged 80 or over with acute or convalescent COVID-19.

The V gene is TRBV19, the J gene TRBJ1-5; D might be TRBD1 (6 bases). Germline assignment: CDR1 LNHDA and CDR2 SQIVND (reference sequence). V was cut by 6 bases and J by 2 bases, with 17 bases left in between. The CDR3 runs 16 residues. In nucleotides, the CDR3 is TGTGCCAGTAGAGGGGGTTCGGGGAATCGCAATCAGCCCCAGCATTTT. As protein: CASRGGSGNRNQPQHF.

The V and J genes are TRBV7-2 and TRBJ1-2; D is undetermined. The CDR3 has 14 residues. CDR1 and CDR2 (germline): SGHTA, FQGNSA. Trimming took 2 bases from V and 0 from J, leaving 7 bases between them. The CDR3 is CASSLTRANYGYTF. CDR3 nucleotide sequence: TGTGCCAGCAGCTTAACCCGAGCTAACTATGGCTACACCTTC.

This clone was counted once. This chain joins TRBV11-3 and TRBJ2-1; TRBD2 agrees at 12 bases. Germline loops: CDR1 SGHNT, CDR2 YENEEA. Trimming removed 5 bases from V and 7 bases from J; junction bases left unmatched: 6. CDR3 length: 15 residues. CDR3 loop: CASSRRLAGVNEQFF. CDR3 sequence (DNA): TGTGCCAGCAGCAGAAGACTAGCGGGAGTAAATGAGCAGTTCTTC.

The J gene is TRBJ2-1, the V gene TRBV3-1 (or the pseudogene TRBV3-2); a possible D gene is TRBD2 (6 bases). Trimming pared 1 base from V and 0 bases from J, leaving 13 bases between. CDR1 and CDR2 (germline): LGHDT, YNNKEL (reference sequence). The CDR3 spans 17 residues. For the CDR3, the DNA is TGTGCCAGCAGCCAAGGGGGAGGCGCCTCCTCCTACAATGAGCAGTTCTTC. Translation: CASSQGGGASSYNEQFF.

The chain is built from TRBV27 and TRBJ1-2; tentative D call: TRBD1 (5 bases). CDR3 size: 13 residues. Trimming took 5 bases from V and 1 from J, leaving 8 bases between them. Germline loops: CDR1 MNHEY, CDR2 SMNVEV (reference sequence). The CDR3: CASSATVNYGYTF. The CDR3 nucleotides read TGTGCCAGCAGTGCGACAGTTAACTATGGCTACACCTTC.

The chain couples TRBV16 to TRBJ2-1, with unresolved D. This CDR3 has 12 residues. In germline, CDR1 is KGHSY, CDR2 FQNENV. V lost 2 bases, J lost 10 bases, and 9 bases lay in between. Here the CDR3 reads CASSQGRHEQFF. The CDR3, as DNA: TGTGCCAGCAGCCAAGGGCGTCACGAGCAGTTCTTC.

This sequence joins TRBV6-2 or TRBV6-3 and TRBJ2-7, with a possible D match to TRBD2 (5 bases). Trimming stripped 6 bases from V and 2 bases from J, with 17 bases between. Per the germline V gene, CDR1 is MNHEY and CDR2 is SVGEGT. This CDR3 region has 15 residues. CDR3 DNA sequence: TGTGCCAGCAGCGACAATATTAAAGCGGCCTACGAGCAGTACTTC. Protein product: CASSDNIKAAYEQYF.

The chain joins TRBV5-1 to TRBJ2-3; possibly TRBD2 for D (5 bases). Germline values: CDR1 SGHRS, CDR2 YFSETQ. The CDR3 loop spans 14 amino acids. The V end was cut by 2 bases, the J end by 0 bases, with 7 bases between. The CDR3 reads CASSLGGSTDTQYF. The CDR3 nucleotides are TGCGCCAGCAGCTTAGGCGGGAGCACAGATACGCAGTATTTT.

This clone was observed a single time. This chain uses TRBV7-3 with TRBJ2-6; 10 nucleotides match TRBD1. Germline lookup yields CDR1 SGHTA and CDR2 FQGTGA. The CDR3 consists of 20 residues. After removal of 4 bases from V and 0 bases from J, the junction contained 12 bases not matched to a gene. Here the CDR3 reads CASSSGQGGKLNSGANVLTF. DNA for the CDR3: TGTGCCAGCAGCTCCGGACAGGGGGGAAAATTAAACTCTGGGGCCAACGTCCTGACTTTC.

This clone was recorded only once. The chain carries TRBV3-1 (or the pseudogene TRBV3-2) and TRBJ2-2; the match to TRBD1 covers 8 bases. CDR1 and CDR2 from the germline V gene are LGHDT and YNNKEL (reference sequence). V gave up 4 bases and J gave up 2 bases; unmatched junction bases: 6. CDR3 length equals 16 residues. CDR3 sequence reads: CASSPWDRTNTGELFF. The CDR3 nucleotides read TGTGCCAGCAGCCCCTGGGACAGGACCAACACCGGGGAGCTGTTTTTT.

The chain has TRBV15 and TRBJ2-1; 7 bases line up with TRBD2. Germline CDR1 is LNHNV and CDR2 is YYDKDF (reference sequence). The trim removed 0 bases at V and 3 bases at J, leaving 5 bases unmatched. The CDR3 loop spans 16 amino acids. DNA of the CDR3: TGTGCCACCAGCAGAGATAGTGGGGGGGGCTACAATGAGCAGTTCTTC. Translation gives CATSRDSGGGYNEQFF. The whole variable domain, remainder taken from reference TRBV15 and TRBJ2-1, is DAMVIQNPRYQVTQFGKPVTLSCSQTLNHNVMYWYQQKSSQAPKLLFHYYDKDFNNEADTPDNFQSRRPNTSFCFLDIRSPGLGDTAMYLCATSRDSGGGYNEQFFGPGTRLTVL.

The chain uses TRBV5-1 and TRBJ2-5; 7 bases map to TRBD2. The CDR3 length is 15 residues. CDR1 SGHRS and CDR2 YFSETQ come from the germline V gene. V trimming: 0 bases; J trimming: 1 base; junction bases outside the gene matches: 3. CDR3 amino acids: CASSLALAPQETQYF. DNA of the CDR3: TGCGCCAGCAGCTTGGCACTAGCGCCCCAAGAGACCCAGTACTTC.

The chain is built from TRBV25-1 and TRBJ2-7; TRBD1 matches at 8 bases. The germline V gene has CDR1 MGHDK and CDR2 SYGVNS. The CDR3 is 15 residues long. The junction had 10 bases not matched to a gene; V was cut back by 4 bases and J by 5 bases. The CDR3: CASSAVGQGNNEQYF. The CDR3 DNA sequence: TGTGCCAGCAGTGCCGTCGGACAGGGCAATAACGAGCAGTACTTC.

The CDR3 reads CASRLTGQGETEAFF. CDR3 nucleotides: TGTGCCAGCCGGCTAACGGGACAGGGGGAAACTGAAGCTTTCTTT. This sequence joins TRBV19 and TRBJ1-1; 11 bases map to TRBD1. The germline V gene encodes CDR1 LNHDA and CDR2 SQIVND (reference sequence). V lost 9 bases and J lost 5; bases outside the gene matches: 11. The CDR3 contains 15 residues.

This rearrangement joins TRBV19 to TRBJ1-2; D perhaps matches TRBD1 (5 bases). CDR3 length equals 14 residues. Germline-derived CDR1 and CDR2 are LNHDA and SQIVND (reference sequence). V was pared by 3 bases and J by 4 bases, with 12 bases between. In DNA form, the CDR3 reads TGTGCCAGTAGTATTCGGCAGGGCAGCTATGGCTACACCTTC. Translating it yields CASSIRQGSYGYTF.

CDR3 in amino acids: CASSQLTSAYNEQFF. CDR3 in DNA: TGTGCCAGCAGCCAACTGACTAGTGCCTACAATGAGCAGTTCTTC. The chain joins TRBV25-1 to TRBJ2-1, with D perhaps matching TRBD2 (6 bases). The germline gives CDR1 MGHDK, CDR2 SYGVNS. This CDR3 is built from 15 residues. V shed 6 bases and J shed 2 bases, with 14 bases lying between them.

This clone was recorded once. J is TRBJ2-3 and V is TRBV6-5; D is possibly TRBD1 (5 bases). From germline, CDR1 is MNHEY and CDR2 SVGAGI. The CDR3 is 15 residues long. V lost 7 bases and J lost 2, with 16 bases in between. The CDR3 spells CASKFLGVHTDTQYF. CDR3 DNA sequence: TGTGCCAGCAAATTTTTAGGGGTCCACACAGATACGCAGTATTTT.

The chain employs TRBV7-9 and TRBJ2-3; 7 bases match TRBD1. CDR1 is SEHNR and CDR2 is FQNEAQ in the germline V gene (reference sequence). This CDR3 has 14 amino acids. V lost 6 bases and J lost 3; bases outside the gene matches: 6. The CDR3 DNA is TGTGCCAGCAGTCCGGGACAGTGGACAGATACGCAGTATTTT. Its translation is CASSPGQWTDTQYF. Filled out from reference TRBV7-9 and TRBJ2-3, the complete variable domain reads DTGVSQNPRHKITKRGQNVTFRCDPISEHNRLYWYRQTLGQGPEFLTYFQNEAQLEKSRLLSDRFSAERPKGSFSTLEIQRTEQGDSAMYLCASSPGQWTDTQYFGPGTRLTVL.

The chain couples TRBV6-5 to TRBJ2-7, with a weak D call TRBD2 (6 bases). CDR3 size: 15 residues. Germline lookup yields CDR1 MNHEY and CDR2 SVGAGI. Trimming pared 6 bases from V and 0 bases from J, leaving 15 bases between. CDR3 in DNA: TGTGCCAGCAGCAGCAGCGGAGGGAGCTCCTACGAGCAGTACTTC. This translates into CASSSSGGSSYEQYF.

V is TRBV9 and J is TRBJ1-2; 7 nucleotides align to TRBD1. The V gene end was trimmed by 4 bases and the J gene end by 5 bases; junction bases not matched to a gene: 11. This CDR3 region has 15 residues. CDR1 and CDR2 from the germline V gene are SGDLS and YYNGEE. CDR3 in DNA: TGTGCCAGCAGCATCGCCGGGACAGCTATTTATGGCTACACCTTC. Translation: CASSIAGTAIYGYTF.